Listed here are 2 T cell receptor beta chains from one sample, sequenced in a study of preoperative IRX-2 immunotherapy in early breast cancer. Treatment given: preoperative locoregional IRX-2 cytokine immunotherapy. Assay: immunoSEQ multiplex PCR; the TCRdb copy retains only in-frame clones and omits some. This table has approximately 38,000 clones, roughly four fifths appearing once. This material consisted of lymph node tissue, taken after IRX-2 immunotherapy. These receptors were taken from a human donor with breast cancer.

The CDR3 DNA reads TGTGCCAGCTCGCGACGAGACATTAGGCCGTTGAACACTGAAGCTTTCTTT. Encoded protein: CASSRRDIRPLNTEAFF. The chain uses TRBV18 and TRBJ1-1; D is uncertain. CDR3 length: 17 residues. Per germline, CDR1 KGHSH and CDR2 LQKENI. With 6 bases removed from V and 0 bases from J, the gap between germline ends came to 20 bases.

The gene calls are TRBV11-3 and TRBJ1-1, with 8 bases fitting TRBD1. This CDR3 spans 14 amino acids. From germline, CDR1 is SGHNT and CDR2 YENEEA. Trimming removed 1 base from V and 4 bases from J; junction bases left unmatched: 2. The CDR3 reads CASSLGGQATEAFF. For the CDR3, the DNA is TGTGCCAGCAGCTTAGGGGGACAGGCCACTGAAGCTTTCTTT.